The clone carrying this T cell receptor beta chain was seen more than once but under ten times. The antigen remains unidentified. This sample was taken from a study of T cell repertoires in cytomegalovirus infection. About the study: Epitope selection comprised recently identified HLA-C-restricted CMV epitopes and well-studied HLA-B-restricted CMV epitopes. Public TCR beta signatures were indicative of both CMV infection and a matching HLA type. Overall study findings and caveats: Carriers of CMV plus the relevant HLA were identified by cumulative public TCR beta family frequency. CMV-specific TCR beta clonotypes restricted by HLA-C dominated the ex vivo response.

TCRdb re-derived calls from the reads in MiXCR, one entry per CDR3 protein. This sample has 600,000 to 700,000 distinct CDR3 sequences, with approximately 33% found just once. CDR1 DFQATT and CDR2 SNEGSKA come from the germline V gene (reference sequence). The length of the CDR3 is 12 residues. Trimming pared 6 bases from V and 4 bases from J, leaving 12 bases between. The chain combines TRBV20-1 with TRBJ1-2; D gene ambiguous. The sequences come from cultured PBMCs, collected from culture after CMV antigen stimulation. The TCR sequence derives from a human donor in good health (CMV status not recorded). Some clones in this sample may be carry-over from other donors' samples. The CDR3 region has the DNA TGCAGTGCCGGGTACGGATCCTATGGCTACACCTTC. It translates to CSAGYGSYGYTF.